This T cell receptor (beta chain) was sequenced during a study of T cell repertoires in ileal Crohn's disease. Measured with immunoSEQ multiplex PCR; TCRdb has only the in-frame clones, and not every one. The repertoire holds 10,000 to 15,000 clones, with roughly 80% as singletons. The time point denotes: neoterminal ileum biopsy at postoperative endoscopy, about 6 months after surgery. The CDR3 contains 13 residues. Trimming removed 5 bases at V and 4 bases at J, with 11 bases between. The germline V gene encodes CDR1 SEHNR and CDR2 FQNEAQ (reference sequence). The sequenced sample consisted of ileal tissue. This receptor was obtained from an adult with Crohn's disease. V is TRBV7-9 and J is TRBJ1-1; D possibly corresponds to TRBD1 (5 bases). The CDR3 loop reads CASSGGGATEAFF. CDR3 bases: TGTGCCAGCAGCGGGGGGGGTGCCACTGAAGCTTTCTTT.